The clone carrying this T cell receptor beta chain appeared many times. Its antigen is unknown. V was trimmed by 2 bases and J by 3 bases, leaving 6 bases between them. This CDR3 comprises 13 residues. Per the germline V gene, CDR1 is MNHEY and CDR2 is SMNVEV (reference sequence). The data were taken from a study of response to subunit inactivated influenza vaccine. In TCRdb, the RT-PCR reads were re-called with MiXCR into one record per CDR3 protein. The table records approximately 170,000 distinct CDR3 sequences, about an eighth of them present only once. The study, taken as a whole, reports: Authors suggested each seasonal influenza vaccination recruits few new T cells.

This sequence was found in a man in his fifties or sixties who received an inactivated influenza vaccine. This chain joins TRBV27 and TRBJ2-3; D unresolved. The sequencing used CD8+ T cells sorted from PBMCs, collected around 5 days after vaccination. The CDR3 reads CASSLGWTDTQYF. The CDR3 DNA sequence: TGTGCCAGCAGTTTAGGGTGGACAGATACGCAGTATTTT.